This T cell receptor beta chain was recorded in a study of preoperative IRX-2 immunotherapy in early breast cancer. Germline V lookup: CDR1 SGHNT, CDR2 YENEEA. Trimming removed 8 bases from V and 3 bases from J; junction bases left unmatched: 6. This CDR3 region has 14 residues. Sequencing was performed with immunoSEQ multiplex PCR; in TCRdb, only in-frame clones are kept and a portion is missing. The data hold about 98,000 clones, with 80% to 90% observed a single time. As to treatment: preoperative locoregional IRX-2 cytokine immunotherapy. Samples came from a phase Ib trial of preoperative locoregional IRX-2 cytokine immunotherapy.

The sequencing here drew on tumor tissue, taken after IRX-2 immunotherapy. The TCR comes from a human donor with breast cancer. The J gene is TRBJ2-2, the V gene TRBV11-3, with TRBD1 matching 7 bases. CDR3 in amino acids: CASGNRGYTGELFF. The CDR3, as DNA: TGTGCCAGCGGGAACAGGGGATACACCGGGGAGCTGTTTTTT.